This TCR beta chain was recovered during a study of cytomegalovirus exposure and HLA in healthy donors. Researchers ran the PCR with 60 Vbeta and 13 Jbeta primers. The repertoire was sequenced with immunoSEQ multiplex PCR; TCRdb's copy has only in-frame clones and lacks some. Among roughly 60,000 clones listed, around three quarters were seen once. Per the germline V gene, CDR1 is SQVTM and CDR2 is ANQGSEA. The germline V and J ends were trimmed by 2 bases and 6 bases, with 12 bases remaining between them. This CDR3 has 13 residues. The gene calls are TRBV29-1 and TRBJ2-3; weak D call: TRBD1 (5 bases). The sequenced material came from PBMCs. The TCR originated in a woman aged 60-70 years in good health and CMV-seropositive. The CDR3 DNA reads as TGCAGCGTTGAACCCCAGGGTTCCGATACGCAGTATTTT. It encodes CSVEPQGSDTQYF.